The source of this TCR beta chain is a study of cytomegalovirus exposure and HLA in healthy donors. Study results and limitations: With later analysis, a missense DCLRE1C variant became linked to TCR beta V- and J-gene trimming. A few V segments could not be told apart, such as TRBV6-2 and TRBV6-3, and were left out.

The PCR had 60 Vbeta and 13 Jbeta primers. Only in-frame clones appear in the TCRdb table, and some are missing; sequencing was by immunoSEQ multiplex PCR. The data show 75,000 to 100,000 clones, with around 73% seen just once and about 3.5% held by the top ten. As regards this clone: As yet, its antigen is unknown.

Losses at the gene ends were 6 bases for V and 4 bases for J; bases not matched to a gene: 4. The CDR3 runs to 15 residues. CDR1 is SGHVS, CDR2 FNYEAQ, per germline. What was sequenced was PBMCs. The receptor comes from a man in his forties in good health and CMV-seronegative. V gene TRBV7-6 combines with J gene TRBJ2-1; 12 bases match TRBD2. DNA for the CDR3: TGTGCCAGCAGTCTAGCGGGAGGGCCTTACAATGAGCAGTTCTTC. This codes for CASSLAGGPYNEQFF.